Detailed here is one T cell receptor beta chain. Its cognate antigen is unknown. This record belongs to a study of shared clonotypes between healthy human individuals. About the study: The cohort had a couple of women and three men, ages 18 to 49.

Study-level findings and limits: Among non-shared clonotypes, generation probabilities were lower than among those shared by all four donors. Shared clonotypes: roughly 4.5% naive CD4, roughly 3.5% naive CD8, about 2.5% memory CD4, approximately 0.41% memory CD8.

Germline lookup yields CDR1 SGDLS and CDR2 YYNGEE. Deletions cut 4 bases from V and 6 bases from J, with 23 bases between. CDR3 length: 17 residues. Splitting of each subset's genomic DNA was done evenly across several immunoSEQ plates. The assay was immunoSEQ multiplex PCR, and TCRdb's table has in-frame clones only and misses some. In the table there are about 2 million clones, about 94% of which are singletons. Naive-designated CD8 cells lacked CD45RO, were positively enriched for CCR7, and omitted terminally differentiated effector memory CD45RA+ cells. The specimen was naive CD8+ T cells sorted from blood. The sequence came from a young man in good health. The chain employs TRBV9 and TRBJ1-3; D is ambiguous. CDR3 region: CASSYPGEQDRENTIYF. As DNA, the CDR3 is TGTGCCAGCAGCTACCCCGGCGAGCAGGACCGTGAAAACACCATATATTTT.